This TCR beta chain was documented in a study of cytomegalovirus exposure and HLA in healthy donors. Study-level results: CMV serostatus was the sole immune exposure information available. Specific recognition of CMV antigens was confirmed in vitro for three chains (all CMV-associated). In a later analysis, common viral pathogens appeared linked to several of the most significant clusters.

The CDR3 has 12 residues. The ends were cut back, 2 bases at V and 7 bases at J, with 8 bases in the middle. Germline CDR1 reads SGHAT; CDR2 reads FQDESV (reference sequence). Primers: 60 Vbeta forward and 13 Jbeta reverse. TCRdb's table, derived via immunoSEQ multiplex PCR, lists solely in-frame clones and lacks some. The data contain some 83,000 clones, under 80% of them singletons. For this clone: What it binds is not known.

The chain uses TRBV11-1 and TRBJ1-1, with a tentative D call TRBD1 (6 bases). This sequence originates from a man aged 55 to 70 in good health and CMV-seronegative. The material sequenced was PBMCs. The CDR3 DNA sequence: TGTGCCAGCAGCTTACAACAGGGTGAAGCTTTCTTT. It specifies CASSLQQGEAFF.